One T cell receptor (beta chain) is described in this entry. The antigen is unknown. This sample was taken from a study of cytomegalovirus exposure and HLA in healthy donors. PCR used 60 Vbeta primers and 13 Jbeta primers. Original analysis: Around 12 million of 80 million or so unique TCR beta chains were shared, per a later count. Data came from immunoSEQ multiplex PCR; TCRdb stores just in-frame clones and leaves some out. V and J calls and clone size are copied from that table; D and trimming were computed from the DNA. The sample gives 120,000 or so clones, about 80% of which show up once; 3.4% is in the top ten. After removal of 4 bases from V and 3 bases from J, the junction contained 12 bases not matched to a gene. Per the germline V gene, CDR1 is LNHDA and CDR2 is SQIVND (reference sequence). This CDR3 has 16 amino acids. Overall study results and limits: Generally TCR sequences proved uncommon, though certain public TCRs appeared in numerous donors. It was assumed in the presence/absence analyses that sequencing depth was roughly uniform across donors. The authors later linked a missense DCLRE1C variant to TCR beta V- and J-gene trimming.

The rearrangement links TRBV19 to TRBJ2-7, with TRBD1 identical over 7 bases. The material sequenced was PBMCs. The TCR was taken from a man aged 25 to 40 in good health and CMV-seronegative. The CDR3 loop reads CASSTPTGTHRYEQYF. DNA of the CDR3: TGTGCCAGTAGTACCCCGACAGGGACCCACCGCTACGAGCAGTACTTC.